The subject of this entry is one T cell receptor beta chain. This clonotype was counted a few times. There is no known antigen for this receptor. Base qualities were left out, and no much larger clone turns up one base away. The record originates from a study of post-analysis software for immune sequencing data (dated by TCRdb to the mid-2010s). For the wider study: The recorded disease courses included relapsing-remitting, secondary progressive and progressive-relapsing multiple sclerosis, and some patients had no subtype annotation. Patient repertoires were compared against roughly 10 previously published healthy control repertoires from donors aged roughly 6 to 26 years. A subset of samples was prepared in parallel using single-end sample barcoding, then pooled and co-amplified after Illumina adapter ligation. Points the paper makes about the study in general: The multiple sclerosis patient group was slightly younger than the control group. Patients showed significantly higher frequencies than controls for several TRBV segments, among them TRBV5-6, TRBV5-1 and TRBV20-1. Strong co-clustering of samples prepared in the same batch was shown by direct clustering with F measure, prompting a batch-effect correction. Significantly lower normalized Chao1 diversity was found in multiple sclerosis patients than in controls, suggesting substantial peripheral T-cell clonal expansion.

The CDR3 has 15 amino acids, counting the end cysteine and phenylalanine. The entry retains the CDR3 DNA only, 45 bases that are in frame from base 1. For CDR1 and CDR2, the germline V gene lists SGHTA and FQGTGA. The junction carries 4 bases between V and J, which are trimmed by 1 base and 0 bases respectively. To demonstrate the VDJtools post-analysis software, TCR beta repertoires were profiled from the peripheral blood of about a dozen young patients with multiple sclerosis. The multiple sclerosis patients were children and adolescents ranging in age from roughly 6 to 15 years. Library creation used PCR. The instrument was an Illumina HiSeq 2500. To reduce PCR and sequencing biases, unique molecular identifiers were incorporated into the TCR beta cDNA libraries. Every 1 to 10 million input T cells yielded around 500,000 cDNA molecules, meaning each molecule approximated one T cell. The patient libraries were prepared and sequenced using the same protocol as the earlier healthy control dataset. Samples belonging to the same batch were prepared together, multiplexed and sequenced on a shared HiSeq lane. The paper's processing steps were these. Raw barcoded reads were processed with MIGEC, discarding single-read molecular identifier groups before consensus assembly and CDR3 extraction. VDJtools was used for post-analysis of the clonotype tables, with diversity normalized by down-sampling every dataset to the smallest sample size. Repertoire overlap clustering matched CDR3 amino acid but not nucleotide sequences to correct batch-related cross-sample contamination. In-frame beta chains were kept once TCRdb had trimmed the public reads at Q25 with fastp and called clones with MiXCR. Records with the same CDR3 protein are collapsed into one entry carrying the most frequent genes and DNA. These V and J calls originate from TCRdb's pipeline instead of the authors' own analysis. For this sample there are roughly 870,000 distinct CDR3 sequences; approximately 53% appear just once. Of the sample, roughly 4.4% is held by the ten largest clones.

Material: blood. The sequence is built from TRBV7-3 and TRBJ2-6; the D gene is not confidently resolved. The TCR comes from a girl aged 5-17 years with multiple sclerosis. The bases read TGTGCCAGCAGCTTAAAAACCTCTGGGGCCAACGTCCTGACTTTC. The translation is CASSLKTSGANVLTF. The CDR3, completed at both ends by the reference TRBV7-3 and TRBJ2-6 genes, gives the full variable domain GAGVSQTPSNKVTEKGKYVELRCDPISGHTALYWYRQSLGQGPEFLIYFQGTGAADDSGLPNDRFFAVRPEGSVSTLKIQRTERGDSAVYLCASSLKTSGANVLTFGAGSRLTVL.